This record concerns one T cell receptor beta chain sequence. Antigen: not known. This sample is drawn from a study of beta chain features in type 1 diabetes. Study-wide points: For Type 1 diabetes patients, all four CD4+ subsets carried TCRB CDR3s that were moderately but significantly shorter.

The study reverse transcribed the entire isolated RNA, so it sequenced expressed TCRB transcripts. An average of approximately 4 million reads was obtained for naive, central memory and regulatory T cell samples. TCRdb's copy holds only in-frame clones and misses some; the assay was immunoSEQ multiplex PCR. The sample comprises about 150,000 clones, about 8% of which are singletons, and approximately 0.87% rests with the top ten. V dropped 6 bases and J dropped 3 bases, with 24 bases sitting between them. Germline CDR1 LNHDA, CDR2 SQIVND (reference sequence). The CDR3 totals 17 residues. The receptor's source is a woman aged 40 to 50 with type 1 diabetes. Sequencing used central memory CD4+ T cells from blood. The chain combines TRBV19 with TRBJ2-7; D perhaps matches TRBD1 (9 bases). The CDR3 spells CASRTNQRGTGHYEQYF. CDR3 coding DNA: TGTGCCAGTAGAACTAACCAGCGGGGGACAGGGCACTACGAGCAGTACTTC.